The subject of this entry is one T cell receptor (beta chain). Its antigen is currently unknown. This specimen belongs to a study of cytomegalovirus exposure and HLA in healthy donors. General study points: Specific recognition of CMV antigens was confirmed in vitro for a few chains (all CMV-associated).

The CDR3 runs 14 residues. The V gene lost 1 base and the J gene lost 6 bases, with 11 bases spanning the gap. Germline V gene lookup returns CDR1 MGHRA and CDR2 YSYEKL. Donors in the study were healthy people who gave bone marrow. Use of 60 Vbeta and 13 Jbeta primers characterized the PCR. The table came from immunoSEQ multiplex PCR; TCRdb's copy has only in-frame clones and leaves some out. The table lists 270,000 or so clones, about nine tenths of them singletons. The TCR sequence derives from a man aged 35 to 55 in good health and CMV-seropositive. The chain links TRBV4-1 to TRBJ2-3; tentative D call: TRBD2 (6 bases). The sample was PBMCs. The CDR3 loop reads CASSQGGTLDTQYF. DNA of the CDR3: TGCGCCAGCAGCCAAGGAGGGACTCTGGATACGCAGTATTTT.